These T cell receptor beta chains were read from a single sample in a study of cytomegalovirus exposure and HLA in healthy donors. The repertoire was sequenced with immunoSEQ multiplex PCR; TCRdb's copy has only in-frame clones and lacks some. In the table there are over 150,000 clones, 77% of which are singletons. What was sequenced was PBMCs. These receptors all stem from a young woman in good health and CMV-seropositive. Both conserved end residues are part of each CDR3. The D gene is left open where the match is weak. Clone size appears in some rows only: once, few, many, or a class for an expanded clone.

j_gene	d_gene	v_gene	abundance	CDR3aa	CDR3nt
TRBJ1-1	NA	TRBV4-1	NA	CASSQDRSPGTEAFF	TGCGCCAGCAGCCAAGATCGCTCTCCGGGGACTGAAGCTTTCTTT
TRBJ1-1	NA	TRBV5-1	NA	CASSLLFGGSGEAFF	TGCGCCAGCAGCTTGCTATTTGGTGGGAGTGGTGAAGCTTTCTTT
TRBJ1-3	NA	TRBV18	few	CASSSATYRSGNTIYF	TGTGCCAGCTCATCCGCTACCTACAGGTCGGGAAACACCATATATTTT
TRBJ1-2	NA	TRBV7-9	NA	CASSLEVSGGGYTF	TGTGCCAGCAGCTTAGAGGTCTCCGGGGGAGGCTACACCTTC
TRBJ2-1	NA	TRBV7-2	NA	CASSGSSRSASNEQFF	TGTGCCAGCAGCGGATCTAGCCGCAGCGCGAGCAATGAGCAGTTCTTC
TRBJ2-1	TRBD2	TRBV7-6	NA	CASSLVIGLAGHNEQFF	TGTGCCAGCAGCTTAGTGATCGGGCTAGCGGGTCACAATGAGCAGTTCTTC
TRBJ2-3	NA	TRBV7-3	NA	CASSLTGSTSPADTQYF	TGTGCCAGCAGCTTAACGGGCAGTACTAGTCCGGCAGATACGCAGTATTTT
TRBJ1-2	TRBD1	TRBV7-2	NA	CASSLRTGEAYGYTF	TGTGCCAGCAGCTTGAGGACAGGGGAGGCTTATGGCTACACCTTC
TRBJ1-2	NA	TRBV19	once	CASTVRGLYGYTF	TGTGCCAGTACTGTAAGGGGCCTCTATGGCTACACCTTC
TRBJ2-7	NA	TRBV27	NA	CASSLSMRSTGPYEQYF	TGTGCCAGCAGTTTATCGATGAGGAGTACTGGCCCCTACGAGCAGTACTTC
TRBJ1-6	NA	TRBV6-4	NA	CASSPGSSYNSPLHF	TGTGCCAGCAGTCCGGGGAGCTCCTATAATTCACCCCTCCACTTT
TRBJ1-2	NA	TRBV25-1	NA	CASSGTYGYTF	TGTGCCAGCAGTGGCACTTATGGCTACACCTTC
TRBJ2-7	NA	TRBV28	NA	CASNRQNYEQYF	TGTGCCAGCAACCGACAGAACTACGAGCAGTACTTC
TRBJ1-2	NA	TRBV18	NA	CASRLVANYGYTF	TGTGCCAGCCGTTTAGTTGCTAACTATGGCTACACCTTC
TRBJ2-1	TRBD2	TRBV4-2	NA	CASSEDPRLAAANEQFF	TGTGCCAGCAGCGAAGACCCCCGACTAGCGGCGGCGAATGAGCAGTTCTTC
TRBJ2-7	TRBD1	TRBV5-4	NA	CASSPPTGGSYEQYF	TGTGCCAGCAGCCCCCCGACAGGGGGAAGCTACGAGCAGTACTTC
TRBJ2-5	TRBD1	TRBV28	NA	CASSFDRAQETQYF	TGTGCCAGCAGTTTTGACAGGGCCCAAGAGACCCAGTACTTC
TRBJ2-7	TRBD2	TRBV28	NA	CASRHGATSGRYEQYF	TGTGCCAGCAGGCACGGGGCGACTAGCGGGAGGTATGAGCAGTACTTC
TRBJ2-1	NA	TRBV18	NA	CASSPLENEQFF	TGTGCCAGCTCACCCTTAGAGAATGAGCAGTTCTTC
TRBJ1-1	NA	TRBV28	NA	CASRKGVNTEAFF	TGTGCCAGCCGCAAAGGGGTGAACACTGAAGCTTTCTTT
TRBJ1-4	TRBD1	TRBV5-6	NA	CASSSGTGGADEKLFF	TGTGCCAGCAGCTCTGGGACAGGGGGCGCAGATGAAAAACTGTTTTTT
TRBJ1-1	NA	TRBV7-5	NA	CVRSPRPEAFF	TGTGTCAGAAGCCCCAGGCCTGAAGCTTTCTTT
TRBJ2-2	NA	TRBV28	once	CASSLSVGELFF	TGTGCCAGCAGTTTATCCGTCGGGGAGCTGTTTTTT
TRBJ2-7	TRBD2	TRBV7-2	NA	CASSSSGGSSYEQYF	TGTGCCAGCAGCTCGTCAGGCGGGAGCTCCTACGAGCAGTACTTC
TRBJ2-7	TRBD2	TRBV9	NA	CASSPGERGLSYEQYF	TGTGCCAGCAGCCCCGGGGAGCGGGGCCTTTCCTACGAGCAGTACTTC
TRBJ1-1	NA	TRBV27	NA	CASGQLMNTEAFF	TGTGCCAGTGGACAGCTAATGAACACTGAAGCTTTCTTT
TRBJ1-3	NA	TRBV5-6	NA	CASSKAGTSSGNTIYF	TGTGCCAGCAGCAAAGCCGGGACAAGCTCTGGAAACACCATATATTTT
TRBJ2-5	NA	TRBV7-2	few	CASCSTSVGETQYF	TGTGCCAGCTGCTCGACTAGTGTTGGAGAGACCCAGTACTTC
TRBJ1-1	NA	TRBV19	NA	CASSISAVSSTEAFF	TGTGCCAGTAGTATCTCTGCGGTTTCGAGCACTGAAGCTTTCTTT
TRBJ2-3	TRBD2	TRBV10-3	NA	CAISDPLTSGSLDTQYF	TGTGCCATCAGTGATCCCCTGACTAGCGGGAGTTTGGATACGCAGTATTTT
TRBJ2-3	NA	TRBV11-2	NA	CASSLAGMGDTQYF	TGTGCCAGCAGCTTAGCGGGGATGGGAGATACGCAGTATTTT
TRBJ2-7	TRBD2	TRBV28	once	CASSLAGESYEQYF	TGTGCCAGCAGTTTAGCGGGAGAGAGCTACGAGCAGTACTTC
TRBJ1-2	TRBD1	TRBV10-1	NA	CASSEKVTGSPKRGYTF	TGCGCCAGCAGTGAGAAGGTGACAGGGAGTCCCAAGAGGGGCTACACCTTC
TRBJ2-3	TRBD2	TRBV10-3	NA	CATFGGERPDTQYF	TGTGCCACCTTTGGGGGGGAGCGCCCAGATACGCAGTATTTT
TRBJ1-4	NA	TRBV28	few	CASSFWTDGNEKLFF	TGTGCCAGCAGTTTCTGGACAGATGGCAATGAAAAACTGTTTTTT
TRBJ2-7	TRBD2	TRBV6-6	NA	CASSSGPSYEQYF	TGTGCCAGCTCTAGCGGGCCCTCCTACGAGCAGTACTTC
TRBJ2-7	TRBD2	TRBV4-2	NA	CASSHRGLAETYEQYF	TGTGCCAGCAGCCACCGAGGACTAGCGGAAACCTACGAGCAGTACTTC
TRBJ1-2	NA	TRBV11-3	few	CASSPLGLVREGYTF	TGTGCCAGCAGCCCGTTGGGGCTCGTAAGAGAAGGCTACACCTTC
TRBJ1-1	TRBD1	TRBV6-5	NA	CASKKTGATEAFF	TGTGCCAGCAAAAAGACAGGGGCCACTGAAGCTTTCTTT
TRBJ2-2	NA	TRBV27	few	CASSLSEIGGAQVGELFF	TGTGCCAGCAGTTTATCGGAAATAGGGGGGGCGCAAGTCGGGGAGCTGTTTTTT
TRBJ1-2	NA	TRBV28	NA	CAIKPTGFNYGYTF	TGTGCCATCAAACCAACAGGGTTCAACTATGGCTACACCTTC
TRBJ1-1	TRBD1	TRBV27	NA	CASSSWTGGDPEAFF	TGTGCCAGCAGTTCTTGGACAGGGGGCGACCCTGAAGCTTTCTTT
TRBJ1-2	TRBD1	TRBV28	NA	CASSLVQGGGYTF	TGTGCCAGCAGTTTGGTACAGGGGGGGGGCTACACCTTC
TRBJ2-3	TRBD2	TRBV18	NA	CASSPVAGVSTDTQYF	TGTGCCAGCTCACCTGTAGCGGGAGTGAGCACAGATACGCAGTATTTT
TRBJ2-2	TRBD2	TRBV4-1	NA	CASSQVSVAGGPLFSGELFF	TGCGCCAGCAGCCAAGTGTCCGTAGCGGGAGGGCCTCTTTTCTCCGGGGAGCTGTTTTTT
TRBJ2-2	NA	TRBV7-3	NA	CASKLKNTGELFF	TGTGCCAGCAAACTTAAGAACACCGGGGAGCTGTTTTTT
TRBJ2-7	NA	TRBV5-8	NA	CASTFKAPGYSYEQYF	TGTGCCAGCACCTTTAAAGCCCCAGGGTACTCCTACGAGCAGTACTTC
TRBJ2-3	TRBD2	TRBV7-9	NA	CASSPMTSGKVDTQYF	TGTGCCAGCAGCCCAATGACTAGCGGGAAGGTGGATACGCAGTATTTT
TRBJ2-7	TRBD2	TRBV28	few	CASSPPGGLYEQYF	TGTGCCAGCAGCCCCCCGGGGGGGCTCTACGAGCAGTACTTC
TRBJ1-1	NA	TRBV10-3	NA	CAISSPGNTEAFF	TGTGCCATCAGCTCTCCGGGGAACACTGAAGCTTTCTTT
TRBJ2-1	NA	TRBV30	NA	CAWSRGLGYEQFF	TGTGCCTGGAGTCGCGGATTAGGCTATGAGCAGTTCTTC
TRBJ1-3	NA	TRBV18	NA	CASTTTARGNTIYF	TGTGCCAGCACTACGACCGCGCGGGGAAACACCATATATTTT
TRBJ2-1	NA	TRBV7-3	NA	CASSLAGSSYNEQFF	TGTGCCAGCAGCTTAGCGGGGAGCTCCTACAATGAGCAGTTCTTC
TRBJ2-5	TRBD1	TRBV7-2	NA	CASSFRQGSYETQYF	TGTGCCAGCAGCTTCCGACAGGGATCTTACGAGACCCAGTACTTC
TRBJ1-2	NA	TRBV5-5	NA	CASSSLPTDTYGYTF	TGTGCCAGCAGCTCGCTCCCGACAGACACCTATGGCTACACCTTC